The 21 T cell receptor beta chains below were found in one sample sequenced in a study of a mutant IDH1 vaccine in newly diagnosed glioma. These receptors are not linked to any known antigen. Data came from immunoSEQ multiplex PCR; TCRdb stores just in-frame clones and leaves some out. The sample yields over 55,000 clones, roughly 80% seen once. Time point meaning: week 11, during vaccination. A single vaccine dose contained 300 ug of mutant IDH1 20-mer peptide, and topical imiquimod was used with it. The sample was PBMCs, taken from a glioma patient whose treatment included an IDH1 peptide vaccine. All receptors derive from a man aged 25-40 years with glioma.

The rearrangement links TRBV30 to TRBJ1-4; the D gene is possibly TRBD1 (5 bases). V was trimmed by 5 bases and J by 0 bases, leaving 10 bases between them. The CDR3 totals 14 residues. The germline V gene encodes CDR1 GTSNPN and CDR2 SVGIG (reference sequence). The DNA for the CDR3 is TGTGCCTGGGCTCAGGGTGCAACTAATGAAAAACTGTTTTTT. It is translated as CAWAQGATNEKLFF.

The rearrangement joins TRBV28 to TRBJ1-5; D is uncertain. The V end lost 2 bases, the J end lost 7 bases, and 3 bases lay between the germline ends. There are 11 residues in the CDR3. CDR1 is MDHEN, CDR2 SYDVKM, per germline. CDR3 loop: CASSLPQPQHF. The CDR3 DNA reads TGTGCCAGCAGTTTACCGCAGCCCCAGCATTTT.

The rearrangement joins TRBV7-9 to TRBJ1-4, with D uncertain. V lost 2 bases and J lost 3, with 13 bases in between. The CDR3 totals 16 residues. CDR1 and CDR2 from the germline V gene are SEHNR and FQNEAQ (reference sequence). The CDR3 DNA follows: TGTGCCAGCAGCTTACGTGCCCCCTCCGCTAATGAAAAACTGTTTTTT. This translates into CASSLRAPSANEKLFF. The full variable domain, in which reference TRBV7-9 and TRBJ1-4 provide the parts outside the CDR3, is DTGVSQNPRHKITKRGQNVTFRCDPISEHNRLYWYRQTLGQGPEFLTYFQNEAQLEKSRLLSDRFSAERPKGSFSTLEIQRTEQGDSAMYLCASSLRAPSANEKLFFGSGTQLSVL.

This rearrangement joins TRBV30 to TRBJ1-1; no definite D call. The V gene's germline CDR1 is GTSNPN and CDR2 SVGIG (reference sequence). CDR3 size: 12 residues. Deletions cut 5 bases from V and 2 bases from J, with 9 bases between. This CDR3 reads CAWGDANTEAFF. The CDR3 DNA reads TGTGCCTGGGGGGATGCAAACACTGAAGCTTTCTTT.

The chain recombines TRBV27 with TRBJ1-4; 8 bases line up with TRBD1. In germline, CDR1 is MNHEY, CDR2 SMNVEV (reference sequence). The CDR3 has 20 residues. V lost 3 bases and J lost 0; bases outside the gene matches: 15. The DNA of the CDR3 is TGTGCCAGCAGTTTTCGGCGACAGGGGATCGCCCAAGCAACTAATGAAAAACTGTTTTTT. Its protein product is CASSFRRQGIAQATNEKLFF.

The rearrangement uses TRBV9 and TRBJ1-4, with 7 bases fitting TRBD1. In germline, CDR1 is SGDLS, CDR2 YYNGEE. This CDR3 is built from 14 residues. J was trimmed by 5 bases and V by 0 bases; bases with no gene match: 1. The CDR3 spells CASSVAGGNEKLFF. The CDR3 DNA reads as TGTGCCAGCAGCGTAGCAGGGGGGAATGAAAAACTGTTTTTT. The full variable domain, completed using reference TRBV9 and TRBJ1-4, is DSGVTQTPKHLITATGQRVTLRCSPRSGDLSVYWYQQSLDQGLQFLIQYYNGEERAKGNILERFSAQQFPDLHSELNLSSLELGDSALYFCASSVAGGNEKLFFGSGTQLSVL.

This clone was counted a few times. This sequence joins TRBV29-1 and TRBJ1-2, with D unresolved. Trimming shortened V by 4 bases and J by 1 base, and 10 bases separated the two germline ends. The CDR3 is 13 residues long. CDR1 SQVTM and CDR2 ANQGSEA come from the germline V gene. The CDR3 reads CSVGSGLNYGYTF. The CDR3 DNA is TGCAGCGTTGGTTCTGGGCTTAACTATGGCTACACCTTC. The complete variable domain, with remaining parts taken from reference TRBV29-1 and TRBJ1-2, reads SAVISQKPSRDICQRGTSLTIQCQVDSQVTMMFWYRQQPGQSLTLIATANQGSEATYESGFVIDKFPISRPNLTFSTLTVSNMSPEDSSIYLCSVGSGLNYGYTFGSGTRLTVV.

This chain uses TRBV6-1 with TRBJ1-1; D is undetermined. Germline V lookup: CDR1 MNHNS, CDR2 SASEGT. The CDR3 sequence is 11 residues long. The V end was cut by 9 bases, the J end by 1 base, with 6 bases between. In DNA form, the CDR3 reads TGTGCCAGTATTGAGAACACTGAAGCTTTCTTT. It is translated as CASIENTEAFF.

This clone was seen once. The chain couples TRBV6-6 to TRBJ2-7; D not resolved. CDR3 length: 14 residues. The germline gives CDR1 MNHNY, CDR2 SVGAGI (reference sequence). V lost 2 bases, J lost 0 bases, and 8 bases lay in between. CDR3 bases: TGTGCCAGCAGTTACGTGATTCCCTCCTACGAGCAGTACTTC. It specifies CASSYVIPSYEQYF.

The chain couples TRBV28 to TRBJ1-2, with D possibly TRBD1 on 5 matching bases. V was trimmed by 5 bases and J by 4 bases, leaving 17 bases between them. The CDR3 consists of 15 residues. CDR1 and CDR2 (germline): MDHEN, SYDVKM. This CDR3 reads CASSPGEGSPYGYTF. For the CDR3, the DNA is TGTGCCAGCAGTCCCGGGGAGGGGAGTCCCTATGGCTACACCTTC.

The J gene is TRBJ2-6, the V gene TRBV11-2; D gene uncertain. The V end lost 5 bases, the J end lost 4 bases, and 3 bases lay between the germline ends. The germline V gene encodes CDR1 SGHAT and CDR2 FQNNGV. CDR3 length: 12 residues. The CDR3 sequence is CASSQGANVLTF. The CDR3 coding sequence is TGTGCCAGCAGCCAAGGGGCCAACGTCCTGACTTTC.

This chain uses TRBV5-1 with TRBJ1-4; D remains ambiguous. Germline CDR1 SGHRS, CDR2 YFSETQ. Trimming removed 5 bases at V and 8 bases at J, with 25 bases between. The CDR3 runs to 17 residues. This CDR3 is CASSRLRGEPGREKLFF. CDR3 in DNA: TGCGCCAGCAGTCGTTTACGCGGGGAGCCGGGAAGAGAAAAACTGTTTTTT.

The rearrangement joins TRBV30 to TRBJ1-5, with TRBD1 as a possible D gene (5 bases). This CDR3 is 12 amino acids long. The germline V and J ends were trimmed by 3 bases and 4 bases, with 7 bases remaining between them. Germline V gene sequence: CDR1 GTSNPN, CDR2 SVGIG (reference sequence). CDR3 nucleotides: TGTGCCTGGAGCCGGGGGAATCAGCCCCAGCATTTT. It is translated as CAWSRGNQPQHF.

This clone was recorded only once. This chain links TRBV2 with TRBJ2-5; a possible D gene is TRBD1 (6 bases). There are 14 residues in the CDR3. Trimming took off 6 bases at V and 7 bases at J, with 18 bases between the two ends. Germline CDR1 and CDR2: SNHLY and FYNNEI. The CDR3 DNA follows: TGTGCCAGCAGGCCTTTCAGGGGTAGCTGGACCCAGTACTTC. Its translation is CASRPFRGSWTQYF.

The chain carries TRBV5-6 and TRBJ1-3, with 7 positions matching TRBD1. The length of the CDR3 is 14 residues. The germline CDR1 and CDR2 sequences are SGHDT and YYEEEE. V was clipped by 4 bases and J by 2 bases; unmatched bases: 3. The CDR3 sequence: CASSPQGPGNTIYF. DNA of the CDR3: TGTGCCAGCAGCCCACAGGGGCCTGGAAACACCATATATTTT.

This clone has just one count. The chain uses TRBV5-1 and TRBJ1-6; D uncertain. V lost 3 bases and J lost 0, with 4 bases in between. Germline lookup yields CDR1 SGHRS and CDR2 YFSETQ. CDR3 length: 14 amino acids. CDR3 loop: CASSSSSYNSPLHF. The CDR3 DNA is TGCGCCAGCAGCTCTAGCTCCTATAATTCACCCCTCCACTTT.

The chain uses TRBV28 and TRBJ2-7; D possibly corresponds to TRBD2 (5 bases). Germline values: CDR1 MDHEN, CDR2 SYDVKM. V lost 5 bases and J lost 5, with 16 bases in between. CDR3 size: 14 residues. The CDR3 bases are TGTGCCAGCAGTGCAGTGAGGGCCGGCAACGAGCAGTACTTC. Its protein product is CASSAVRAGNEQYF.

The V call is TRBV2, the J call TRBJ1-1; TRBD1 matches at 8 bases. This CDR3 region has 14 residues. The V gene's germline CDR1 is SNHLY and CDR2 FYNNEI. J gave up 3 bases and V 8 bases, and 8 bases lay outside the gene matches. Here the CDR3 DNA reads TGTGCCAGCTCAGGGGGCACCTGGGACACTGAAGCTTTCTTT. Amino acid sequence: CASSGGTWDTEAFF.

The genes are TRBV4-3 and TRBJ1-1, with 8 bases aligning to TRBD1. J gave up 8 bases and V 4 bases, and 15 bases lay outside the gene matches. The CDR3 length is 16 residues. CDR1 is LGHNA, CDR2 YSLEER, per germline. The CDR3 sequence is CASSRNLAGGNSEAFF. CDR3 nucleotide sequence: TGCGCCAGCAGCCGTAACCTCGCAGGGGGCAATAGCGAAGCTTTCTTT.

This chain joins TRBV6-5 and TRBJ2-7, with 9 positions matching TRBD2. The CDR3 has 13 amino acids. V was pared by 8 bases and J by 2 bases, with 4 bases of the junction left unmatched. Germline V lookup: CDR1 MNHEY, CDR2 SVGAGI. Here the CDR3 DNA reads TGTGCCAGCCGGACTAGCGATGCCTACGAGCAGTACTTC. Translation: CASRTSDAYEQYF.

This clone was seen a handful of times. The chain employs TRBV5-6 and TRBJ2-2; 7 bases align to TRBD1. Germline assignment: CDR1 SGHDT and CDR2 YYEEEE. This CDR3 spans 14 amino acids. The V gene end was trimmed by 5 bases and the J gene end by 4 bases; junction bases not matched to a gene: 5. In DNA, the CDR3 is TGTGCCAGCAGGACCGCAGGGGGCACCGGGGAGCTGTTTTTT. Amino acids: CASRTAGGTGELFF.